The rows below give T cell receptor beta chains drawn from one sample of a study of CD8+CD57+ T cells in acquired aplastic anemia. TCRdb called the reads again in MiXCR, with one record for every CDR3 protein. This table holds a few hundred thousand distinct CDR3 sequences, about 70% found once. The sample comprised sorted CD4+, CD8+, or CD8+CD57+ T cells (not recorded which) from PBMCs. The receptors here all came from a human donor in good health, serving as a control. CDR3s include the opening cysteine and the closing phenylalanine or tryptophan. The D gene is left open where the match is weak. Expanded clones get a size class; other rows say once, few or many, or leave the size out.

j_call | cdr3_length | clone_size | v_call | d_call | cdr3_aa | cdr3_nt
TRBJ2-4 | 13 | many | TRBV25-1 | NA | CASKSPGSDIQYF | TGTGCCAGCAAATCCCCAGGGTCTGACATTCAGTACTTC
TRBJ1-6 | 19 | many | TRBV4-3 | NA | CASSRQPREHRANNSPLHF | TGCGCCAGCAGCCGCCAACCCAGGGAACATAGGGCGAATAATTCACCCCTCCACTTT
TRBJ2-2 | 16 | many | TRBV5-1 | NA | CASSLGTQMLAGELFF | TGCGCCAGCAGCTTGGGGACCCAAATGTTAGCCGGGGAGCTGTTTTTT
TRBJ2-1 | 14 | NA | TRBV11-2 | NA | CASSQSSGDNEQFF | TGTGCCAGCAGTCAGAGCTCTGGGGACAATGAGCAGTTCTTC
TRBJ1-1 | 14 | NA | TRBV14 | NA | CASSIAGMNTEAFF | TGTGCCAGCAGCATCGCAGGCATGAACACTGAAGCTTTCTTT
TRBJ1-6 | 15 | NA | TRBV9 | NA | CASSLARDLNSPLHF | TGTGCCAGCAGCTTAGCCAGAGACCTAAATTCTCCCCTCCACTTT
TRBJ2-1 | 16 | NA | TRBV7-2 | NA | CASNQTDKELYNEQFF | TGCGCCAGCAACCAAACGGACAAGGAACTCTACAATGAGCAGTTCTTC
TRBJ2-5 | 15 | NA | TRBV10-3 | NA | CAISDGLATQETQYF | TGTGCCATCAGTGACGGTCTGGCGACACAAGAGACCCAGTACTTC
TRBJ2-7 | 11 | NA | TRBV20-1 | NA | CSASRPGHHNF | TGCAGTGCTAGTCGGCCGGGACACCATAACTTC
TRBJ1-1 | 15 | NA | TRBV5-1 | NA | CASSLESDSYTEAFF | TGCGCCAGCAGCTTGGAAAGTGACAGCTACACTGAAGCTTTCTTT
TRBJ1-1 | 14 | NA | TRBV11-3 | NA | CASSSPWAGTEAFF | TGTGCCAGCAGCTCGCCGTGGGCGGGCACTGAAGCTTTCTTT
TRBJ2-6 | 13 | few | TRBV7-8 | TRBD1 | CASSSGQGNVLTF | TGTGCCAGCAGTTCGGGACAGGGCAACGTCCTGACTTTC
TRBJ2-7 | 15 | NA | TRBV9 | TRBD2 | CASSVGGGGSFGEYF | TGTGCCAGCAGCGTGGGGGGGGGGGGATCCTTCGGGGAGTACTTC
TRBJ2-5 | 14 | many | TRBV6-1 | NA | CASSEPGALETQYF | TGTGCCAGCAGTGAACCAGGGGCTCTAGAGACCCAGTACTTC
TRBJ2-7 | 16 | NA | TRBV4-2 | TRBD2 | CASSRNTGGVYNEQYF | TGTGCCAGCAGCCGGAACACGGGGGGGGTCTATAACGAGCAGTACTTC
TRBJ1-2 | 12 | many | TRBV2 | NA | CASSGVGRGYTF | TGTGCCAGCTCCGGCGTCGGTCGTGGCTACACCTTC
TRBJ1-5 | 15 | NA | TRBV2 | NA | CASSDNGGGNQPQHF | TGTGCCAGCAGTGATAATGGGGGTGGCAATCAGCCCCAGCATTTT
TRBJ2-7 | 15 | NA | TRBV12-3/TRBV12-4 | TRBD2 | CASSRQAGESYEQYF | TGTGCCAGCAGCCGCCAGGCGGGGGAATCCTACGAGCAGTACTTC
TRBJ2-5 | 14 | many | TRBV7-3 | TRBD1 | CASSPGTGTETQYF | TGTGCCAGCAGCCCTGGGACAGGGACAGAGACCCAGTACTTC
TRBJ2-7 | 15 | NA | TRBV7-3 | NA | CASSAARVGSYAQYF | TGTGCCAGCAGCGCGGCCCGCGTGGGCTCCTACGCGCAGTACTTC
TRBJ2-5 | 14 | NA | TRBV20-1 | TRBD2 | CSAPETSGLETQYF | TGCAGTGCCCCCGAGACTAGCGGGCTGGAGACCCAGTACTTC
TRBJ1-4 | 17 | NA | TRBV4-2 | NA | CASSYKVAETTNEKLFF | TGTGCCAGCAGTTACAAGGTCGCGGAAACAACTAATGAAAAACTGTTTTTT
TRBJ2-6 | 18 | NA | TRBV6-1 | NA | CASSFRPVAVSGANVLTF | TGTGCCAGCAGCTTTCGACCGGTTGCGGTCTCTGGGGCCAACGTCCTGACTTTC
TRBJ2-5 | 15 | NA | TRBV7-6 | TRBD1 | CASSFGTGDSPLHYF | TGTGCCAGCAGCTTCGGGACAGGGGACTCACCCCTCCACTACTTC
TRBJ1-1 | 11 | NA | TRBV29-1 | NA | CRAMGNTEAFF | TGCAGGGCCATGGGGAACACTGAAGCTTTCTTT
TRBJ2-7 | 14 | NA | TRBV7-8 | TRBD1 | CATSCVDRALMQSF | TGTGCCACCAGCTGCGTGGACAGGGCGCTGATGCAGTCCTTC
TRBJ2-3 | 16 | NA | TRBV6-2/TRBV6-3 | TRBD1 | CASSGIRGSSTDTQYF | TGTGCCAGCAGTGGCATCAGGGGGAGTAGCACAGATACGCAGTATTTT
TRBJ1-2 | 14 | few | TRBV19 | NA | CASNDRRSNYGYTF | TGTGCCAGTAACGACCGACGGTCCAACTATGGCTACACCTTC
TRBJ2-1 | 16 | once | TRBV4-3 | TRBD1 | CASSQGSGTGYNEQFF | TGCGCCAGCAGCCAAGGATCAGGGACAGGTTACAATGAGCAGTTCTTC